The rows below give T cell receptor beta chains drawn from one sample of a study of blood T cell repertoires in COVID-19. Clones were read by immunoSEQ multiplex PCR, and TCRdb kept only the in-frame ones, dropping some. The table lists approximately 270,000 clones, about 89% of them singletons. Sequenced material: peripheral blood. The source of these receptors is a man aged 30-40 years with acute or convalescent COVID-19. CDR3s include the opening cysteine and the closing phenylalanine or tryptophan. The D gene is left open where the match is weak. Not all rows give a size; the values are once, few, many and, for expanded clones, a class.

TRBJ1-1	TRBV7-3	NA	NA	CASGRTEDTEAFF	TGTGCCAGCGGTAGGACGGAGGACACTGAAGCTTTCTTT
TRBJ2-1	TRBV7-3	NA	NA	CASSPDRNNEQFF	TGTGCCAGCAGCCCCGACAGAAACAATGAGCAGTTCTTC
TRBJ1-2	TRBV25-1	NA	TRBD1	CASSVQGAYYGYTF	TGTGCCAGCAGTGTACAGGGGGCGTACTATGGCTACACCTTC
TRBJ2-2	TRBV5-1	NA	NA	CASSLLYNTGELFF	TGCGCCAGCAGCTTGCTCTATAACACCGGGGAGCTGTTTTTT
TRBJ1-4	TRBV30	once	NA	CAWSVGGINEKLFF	TGTGCCTGGAGTGTCGGGGGGATTAATGAAAAACTGTTTTTT
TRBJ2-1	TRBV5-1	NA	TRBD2	CASSLAGTSSNEQFF	TGCGCCAGCAGCTTGGCCGGGACTAGTAGCAATGAGCAGTTCTTC
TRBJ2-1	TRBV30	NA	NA	CAWSGISSYNEQFF	TGTGCCTGGAGTGGCATTAGCTCCTACAATGAGCAGTTCTTC
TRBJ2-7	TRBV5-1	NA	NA	CASSPTTDNYEQYF	TGCGCCAGCAGCCCTACGACAGACAACTACGAGCAGTACTTC
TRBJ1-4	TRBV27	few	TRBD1	CASTTHRGREKLFF	TGTGCCAGCACCACCCACAGGGGTAGGGAAAAACTGTTTTTT
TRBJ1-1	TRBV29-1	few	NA	CSVAWNTEAFF	TGCAGCGTTGCCTGGAACACTGAAGCTTTCTTT
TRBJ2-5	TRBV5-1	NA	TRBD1	CASSLGTGGMETQYF	TGCGCCAGCAGCTTAGGGACAGGGGGCATGGAGACCCAGTACTTC
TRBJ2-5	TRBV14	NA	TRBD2	CASSQSSRTGRTSGQETQYF	TGTGCCAGCAGCCAATCTTCTCGCACCGGCAGGACTAGCGGACAAGAGACCCAGTACTTC
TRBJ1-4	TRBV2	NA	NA	CASEYRVREKLFF	TGTGCCAGCGAATACCGGGTGCGCGAAAAACTGTTTTTT
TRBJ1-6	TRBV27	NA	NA	CASTITSSYNSPLHF	TGTGCCAGCACCATTACAAGCTCCTATAATTCACCCCTCCACTTT
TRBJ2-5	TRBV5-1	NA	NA	CASSKLENHPETQYF	TGCGCCAGCAGCAAATTAGAGAACCACCCAGAGACCCAGTACTTC
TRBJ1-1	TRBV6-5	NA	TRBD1	CASSKKTGVNTEAFF	TGTGCCAGCAGCAAAAAAACAGGGGTGAACACTGAAGCTTTCTTT
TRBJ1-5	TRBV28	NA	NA	CASSLAAGLKSNQPQHF	TGTGCCAGCAGTTTAGCCGCGGGTTTGAAGAGCAATCAGCCCCAGCATTTT
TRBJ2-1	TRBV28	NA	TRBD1	CASTQGGLTGSGEQFF	TGTGCCAGCACCCAAGGGGGCTTAACAGGGTCGGGTGAGCAGTTCTTC
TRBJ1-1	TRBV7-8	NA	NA	CASSFLQGRNTEAFF	TGTGCCAGCAGCTTCCTACAGGGTCGCAACACTGAAGCTTTCTTT
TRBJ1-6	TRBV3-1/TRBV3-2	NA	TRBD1	CASSQLGQANSPLHF	TGTGCCAGCAGCCAACTGGGACAGGCTAATTCACCCCTCCACTTT
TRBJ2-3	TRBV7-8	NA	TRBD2	CASSLYFVLAGPSTDTQYF	TGTGCCAGCAGCTTATATTTTGTGTTAGCGGGTCCTAGCACAGATACGCAGTATTTT
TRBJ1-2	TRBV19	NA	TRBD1	CASSILNSGTGENGYTF	TGTGCCAGTAGTATACTTAATTCCGGGACAGGGGAGAATGGCTACACCTTC
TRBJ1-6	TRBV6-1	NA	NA	CASSEAGSNSPLHF	TGTGCCAGCAGTGAAGCGGGCAGTAATTCACCCCTCCACTTT
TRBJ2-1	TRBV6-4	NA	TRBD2	CASSDLRPGGEQFF	TGTGCCAGCAGTGACCTTCGGCCGGGGGGTGAGCAGTTCTTC
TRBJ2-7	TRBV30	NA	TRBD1	CAWSARQGLIGEQYF	TGTGCCTGGAGCGCCCGACAGGGGCTGATTGGGGAGCAGTACTTC
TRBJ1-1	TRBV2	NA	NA	CASGGGHTEAFF	TGTGCCAGCGGGGGGGGCCACACTGAAGCTTTCTTT
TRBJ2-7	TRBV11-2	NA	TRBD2	CASSLAGGNLEQYF	TGTGCCAGCAGCTTAGCGGGGGGTAATCTTGAGCAGTACTTC
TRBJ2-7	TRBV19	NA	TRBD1	CASSIRQGGKSYEQYF	TGTGCCAGTAGTATACGACAGGGTGGAAAGTCCTACGAGCAGTACTTC
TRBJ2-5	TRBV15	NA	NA	CATSRSRGGETQYF	TGTGCCACCAGCAGGTCGCGGGGCGGGGAGACCCAGTACTTC
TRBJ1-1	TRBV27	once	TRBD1	CASRTGGKAFF	TGTGCCAGCCGGACAGGGGGGAAAGCTTTCTTT
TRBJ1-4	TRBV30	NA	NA	CAWSVHGGAEEKLFF	TGTGCCTGGAGTGTACATGGGGGCGCGGAGGAAAAACTGTTTTTT
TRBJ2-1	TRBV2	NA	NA	CASLQGTSYNEQFF	TGTGCCAGCCTCCAGGGTACATCCTACAATGAGCAGTTCTTC
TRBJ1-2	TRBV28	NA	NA	CASSTSGAAHGYGYTF	TGTGCCAGCTCCACAAGTGGGGCCGCACATGGCTATGGCTACACCTTC
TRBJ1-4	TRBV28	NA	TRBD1	CASRPDRDAFNEKLFF	TGTGCCAGCAGACCAGACAGGGACGCGTTTAATGAAAAACTGTTTTTT
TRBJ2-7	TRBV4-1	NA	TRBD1	CASSQGQGPIYEQYF	TGCGCCAGCAGCCAGGGACAGGGCCCAATTTACGAGCAGTACTTC
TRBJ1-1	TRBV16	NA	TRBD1	CASSHGQGNTEAFF	TGTGCCAGCAGCCACGGACAGGGGAACACTGAAGCTTTCTTT
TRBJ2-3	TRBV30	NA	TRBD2	CAWSRSSGGAVTDTQYF	TGTGCCTGGAGTCGGTCTAGCGGGGGGGCCGTCACAGATACGCAGTATTTT
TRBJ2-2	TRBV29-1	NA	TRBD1	CSVGQGMGTGELFF	TGCAGCGTAGGACAGGGGATGGGCACCGGGGAGCTGTTTTTT
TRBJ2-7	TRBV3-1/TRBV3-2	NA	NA	CASSQVRPTEQYF	TGTGCCAGCAGCCAAGTCAGGCCAACCGAGCAGTACTTC
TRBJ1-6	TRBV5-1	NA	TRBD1	CASSQGQINSPLHF	TGCGCCAGCAGCCAGGGACAGATTAATTCACCCCTCCACTTT
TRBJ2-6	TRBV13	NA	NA	CASSLLSGANVLTF	TGTGCCAGCAGCTTACTCTCTGGGGCCAACGTCCTGACTTTC
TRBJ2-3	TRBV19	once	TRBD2	CATTTSGTTDTQYF	TGTGCCACTACGACTAGCGGGACGACAGATACGCAGTATTTT
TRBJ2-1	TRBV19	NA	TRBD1	CASSSWTGGSYNEQFF	TGTGCCAGTTCAAGTTGGACAGGTGGGTCCTACAATGAGCAGTTCTTC
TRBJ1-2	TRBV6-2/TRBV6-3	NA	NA	CASSYSRGTYGYTF	TGTGCCAGCAGTTATTCAAGGGGTACCTATGGCTACACCTTC
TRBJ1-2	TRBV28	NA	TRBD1	CASSLLPGQPDGYTF	TGTGCCAGCAGTTTATTACCGGGACAGCCAGATGGCTACACCTTC
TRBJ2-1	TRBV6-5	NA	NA	CASNQAASSYNEQFF	TGTGCCAGCAACCAAGCGGCCAGCTCCTACAATGAGCAGTTCTTC
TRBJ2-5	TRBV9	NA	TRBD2	CASSARTSGMYQETQYF	TGTGCCAGCAGCGCACGGACTAGCGGGATGTACCAAGAGACCCAGTACTTC
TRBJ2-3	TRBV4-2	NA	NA	CASSPTMASTDTQYF	TGTGCCAGCAGCCCAACTATGGCTAGCACAGATACGCAGTATTTT
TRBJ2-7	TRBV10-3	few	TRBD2	CAISGSGRAYEQYF	TGTGCCATCAGTGGTAGCGGGAGAGCCTACGAGCAGTACTTC
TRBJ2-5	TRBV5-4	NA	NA	CASSLNLNLETQYF	TGTGCCAGCAGCTTGAATCTTAATTTGGAGACCCAGTACTTC
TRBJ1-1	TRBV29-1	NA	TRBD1	CSVQQGGITEAFF	TGCAGCGTTCAACAGGGGGGCATCACTGAAGCTTTCTTT
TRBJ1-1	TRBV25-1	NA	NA	CASSDPGVGTEAFF	TGTGCCAGCAGTGATCCAGGGGTGGGCACTGAAGCTTTCTTT